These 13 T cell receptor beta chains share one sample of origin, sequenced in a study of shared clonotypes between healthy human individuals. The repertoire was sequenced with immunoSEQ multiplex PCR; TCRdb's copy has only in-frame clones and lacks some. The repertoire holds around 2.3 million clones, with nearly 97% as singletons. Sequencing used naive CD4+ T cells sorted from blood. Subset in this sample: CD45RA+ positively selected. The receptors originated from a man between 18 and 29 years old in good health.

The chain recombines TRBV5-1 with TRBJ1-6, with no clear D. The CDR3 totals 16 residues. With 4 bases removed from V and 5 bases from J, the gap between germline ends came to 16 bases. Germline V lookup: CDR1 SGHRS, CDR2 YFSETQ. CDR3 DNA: TGCGCCAGCAGCCTGGGCGGGTGGGCGGATAATTCACCCCTCCACTTT. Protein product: CASSLGGWADNSPLHF.

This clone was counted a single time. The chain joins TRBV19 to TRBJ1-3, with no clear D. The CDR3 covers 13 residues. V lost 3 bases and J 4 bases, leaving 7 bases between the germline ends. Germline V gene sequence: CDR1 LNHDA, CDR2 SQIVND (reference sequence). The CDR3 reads CASSMLQGNTIYF. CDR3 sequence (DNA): TGTGCCAGTAGTATGCTACAGGGAAACACCATATATTTT.

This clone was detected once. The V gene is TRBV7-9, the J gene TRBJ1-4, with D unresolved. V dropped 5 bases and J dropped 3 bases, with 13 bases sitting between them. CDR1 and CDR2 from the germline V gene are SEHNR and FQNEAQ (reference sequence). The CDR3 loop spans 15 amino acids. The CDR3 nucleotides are TGTGCCAGCAGCCCCGCGGGAGGGTCTAATGAAAAACTGTTTTTT. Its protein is CASSPAGGSNEKLFF.

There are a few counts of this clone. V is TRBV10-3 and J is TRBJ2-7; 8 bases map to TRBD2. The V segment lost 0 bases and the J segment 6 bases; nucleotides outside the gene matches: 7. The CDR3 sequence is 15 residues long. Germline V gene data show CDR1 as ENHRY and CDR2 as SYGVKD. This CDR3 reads CAISESELAALEQYF. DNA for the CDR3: TGTGCCATCAGTGAGTCGGAACTAGCGGCTCTCGAGCAGTACTTC.

CDR3 sequence: CASSDSRAGRTETQYF. CDR3 DNA sequence: TGTGCCAGCAGTGACTCAAGAGCAGGGAGGACGGAGACCCAGTACTTC. The V gene is TRBV25-1, the J gene TRBJ2-5; tentative D call: TRBD2 (6 bases). The ends were cut back, 3 bases at V and 5 bases at J, with 19 bases in the middle. CDR1 is MGHDK and CDR2 is SYGVNS in the germline V gene. The CDR3 runs to 16 residues.

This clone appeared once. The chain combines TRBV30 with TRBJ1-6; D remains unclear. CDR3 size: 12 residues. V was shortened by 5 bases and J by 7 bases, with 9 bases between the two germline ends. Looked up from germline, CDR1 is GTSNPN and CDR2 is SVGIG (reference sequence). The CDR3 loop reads CAWRQENSPLHF. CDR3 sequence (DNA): TGTGCCTGGCGTCAGGAGAATTCACCCCTCCACTTT.

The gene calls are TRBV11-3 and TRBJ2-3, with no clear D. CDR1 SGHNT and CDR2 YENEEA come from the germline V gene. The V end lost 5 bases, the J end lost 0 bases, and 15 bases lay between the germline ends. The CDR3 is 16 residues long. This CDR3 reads CASSQGGDPSTDTQYF. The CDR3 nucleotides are TGTGCCAGCAGCCAAGGTGGTGACCCTAGCACAGATACGCAGTATTTT.

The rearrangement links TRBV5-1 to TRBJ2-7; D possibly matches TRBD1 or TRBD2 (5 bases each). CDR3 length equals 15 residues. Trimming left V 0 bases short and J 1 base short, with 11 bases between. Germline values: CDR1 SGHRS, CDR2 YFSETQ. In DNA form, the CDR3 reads TGCGCCAGCAGCTTGGGTTACTGGGGGTCCTACGAGCAGTACTTC. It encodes CASSLGYWGSYEQYF.

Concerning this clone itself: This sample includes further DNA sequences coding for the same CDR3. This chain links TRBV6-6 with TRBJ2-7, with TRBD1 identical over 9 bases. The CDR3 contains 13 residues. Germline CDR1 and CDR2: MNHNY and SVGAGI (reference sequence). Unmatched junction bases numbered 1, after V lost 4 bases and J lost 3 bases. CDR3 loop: CASSSGQGYEQYF. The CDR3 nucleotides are TGTGCCAGCAGTTCGGGACAGGGCTACGAGCAGTACTTC.

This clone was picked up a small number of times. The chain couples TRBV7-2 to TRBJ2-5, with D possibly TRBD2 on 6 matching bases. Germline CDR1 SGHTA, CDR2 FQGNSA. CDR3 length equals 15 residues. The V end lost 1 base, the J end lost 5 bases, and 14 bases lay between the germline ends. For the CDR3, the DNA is TGTGCCAGCAGCTTAGATGGTACTCGGGGGGAGACCCAGTACTTC. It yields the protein CASSLDGTRGETQYF.

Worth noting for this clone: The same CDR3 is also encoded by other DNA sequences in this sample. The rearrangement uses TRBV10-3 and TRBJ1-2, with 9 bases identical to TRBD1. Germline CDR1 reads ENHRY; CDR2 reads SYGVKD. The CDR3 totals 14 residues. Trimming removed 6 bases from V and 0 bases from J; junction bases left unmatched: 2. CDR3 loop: CAIRRTGANYGYTF. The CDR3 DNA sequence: TGTGCCATCAGGCGGACAGGGGCTAACTATGGCTACACCTTC.

The CDR3 DNA follows: TGTGCCATCGCCCCCGCAGGAGGGGGCTATGGCTACACCTTC. It yields the protein CAIAPAGGGYGYTF. The V gene is TRBV10-3, the J gene TRBJ1-2, with D perhaps matching TRBD1 (6 bases). V was cut by 8 bases and J by 4 bases, with 17 bases left in between. The CDR3 length is 14 residues. CDR1 and CDR2 (germline): ENHRY, SYGVKD.

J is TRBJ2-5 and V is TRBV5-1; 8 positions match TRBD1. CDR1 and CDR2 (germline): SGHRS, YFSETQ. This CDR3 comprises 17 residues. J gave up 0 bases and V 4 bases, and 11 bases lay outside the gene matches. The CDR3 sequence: CASSIPSGTGYQETQYF. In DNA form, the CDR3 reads TGCGCCAGCAGCATCCCGAGTGGGACAGGATACCAAGAGACCCAGTACTTC. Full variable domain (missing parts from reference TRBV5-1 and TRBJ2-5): KAGVTQTPRYLIKTRGQQVTLSCSPISGHRSVSWYQQTPGQGLQFLFEYFSETQRNKGNFPGRFSGRQFSNSRSEMNVSTLELGDSALYLCASSIPSGTGYQETQYFGPGTRLLVL.